These T cell receptor beta chains were read from a single sample in a study of cytomegalovirus exposure and HLA in healthy donors. Data came from immunoSEQ multiplex PCR; TCRdb stores just in-frame clones and leaves some out. The table has approximately 260,000 clones, roughly 85% seen once; the top ten hold more than 0.8%. The sample comprised PBMCs. The receptors were sampled from a woman aged 18 to 35 in good health and CMV-seronegative. CDR3s include the opening cysteine and the closing phenylalanine or tryptophan. D genes are given only for firm matches. Some rows mark clone size as missing; the rest say once, few, many or name a class of expanded clone.

clone_size j_call v_call d_call cdr3_nt cdr3_aa
once TRBJ2-2 TRBV7-8 - TGTGCCAGCAGCTTTTCCAAGAACACCGGGGAGCTGTTTTTT CASSFSKNTGELFF
- TRBJ2-3 TRBV30 TRBD2 TGTGCCTGGACCCAGCGGGGTCGAACAGATACGCAGTATTTT CAWTQRGRTDTQYF
- TRBJ2-5 TRBV5-6 TRBD1 TGTGCCAGCAGCTTGGGACAGGGGGCAGGAGAGACCCAGTACTTC CASSLGQGAGETQYF
- TRBJ1-1 TRBV6-6 - TGTGCCAGCACCCGGGGTTGGCAGACGAACACTGAAGCTTTCTTT CASTRGWQTNTEAFF
- TRBJ2-2 TRBV5-1 TRBD1 TGCGCCAGCAACTCGGGACAGTACACCGGGGAGCTGTTTTTT CASNSGQYTGELFF
- TRBJ2-6 TRBV4-3 - TGCGCCAGCAGCCTCGGGGGCTCTGGGGCCAACGTCCTGACTTTC CASSLGGSGANVLTF
- TRBJ2-1 TRBV7-7 - TGTGCCAGCAGCTTAGAGCACTCCTTCACTAACAATGAGCAGTTCTTC CASSLEHSFTNNEQFF
- TRBJ1-1 TRBV29-1 TRBD1 TGCAGCGTTGAAGGGCCGACAGGGATGAACACTGAAGCTTTCTTT CSVEGPTGMNTEAFF
- TRBJ1-3 TRBV2 - TGTGCCAGCAGGGACAGCCTTGGAAACACCATATATTTT CASRDSLGNTIYF
- TRBJ2-7 TRBV5-4 - TGTGCCAGCAGCTACAGACAGAGCCTCTACGAGCAGTACTTC CASSYRQSLYEQYF
- TRBJ2-7 TRBV11-3 TRBD1 TGTGCCAGCAGTCTTTCCAGGACAGGGAGGATCTACGAGCAGTACTTC CASSLSRTGRIYEQYF
few TRBJ1-5 TRBV9 - TGTGCCAGCAGCGTAGCTGGTTCTATCCAGCCCCAGCATTTT CASSVAGSIQPQHF
- TRBJ2-4 TRBV5-1 TRBD1 TGCGCCAGCAGCTCTTCGGGGACAGGAAAAAACATTCAGTACTTC CASSSSGTGKNIQYF
- TRBJ2-7 TRBV28 TRBD2 TGTGCCAGCAGCACGGGACTAGCGGTCTACGAGCAGTACTTC CASSTGLAVYEQYF
- TRBJ2-1 TRBV7-2 - TGTGCCTCGGAGGGATCGTACAATGAGCAGTTCTTC CASEGSYNEQFF
once TRBJ1-1 TRBV7-9 TRBD1 TGTGCCAGCAGCCGGGACAGGGCGAACACTGAAGCTTTCTTT CASSRDRANTEAFF
- TRBJ2-2 TRBV4-1 TRBD2 TGCGCCAGCAGCACTAAAGCGGGAGCGAACACCGGGGAGCTGTTTTTT CASSTKAGANTGELFF
- TRBJ1-5 TRBV13 - TGTGCCAGCAGCCGGGGGTCCGGGGGCAATCAGCCCCAGCATTTT CASSRGSGGNQPQHF
- TRBJ1-2 TRBV20-1 - TGCAGTGCTAGCGCAGGCTATGGCTACACCTTC CSASAGYGYTF
- TRBJ1-2 TRBV18 - TGTGCCAGCTCACCCTCCCTGGGAGGGGAGATAAACTATGGCTACACCTTC CASSPSLGGEINYGYTF
- TRBJ1-2 TRBV7-2 - TGTGCCAGCAGCTTAGTACAGGGACATGGCTACACCTTC CASSLVQGHGYTF
- TRBJ1-2 TRBV5-4 TRBD1 TGTGCCAGCAGCCCCGGGAGACAGGGGACACTTTTTGTCTATGGCTACACCTTC CASSPGRQGTLFVYGYTF
- TRBJ1-5 TRBV7-2 - TGTGCCAGCAGCTTAGTGGGGGCCGGCAATCAGCCCCAGCATTTT CASSLVGAGNQPQHF
- TRBJ2-7 TRBV18 TRBD1 TGTGCCAGCTCACCATTCGGACAGGGGGCCTACGAGCAGTACTTC CASSPFGQGAYEQYF
- TRBJ1-1 TRBV27 TRBD1 TGTGCCAGCAGTTCCAGAACAGGGGACACTGAAGCTTTCTTT CASSSRTGDTEAFF
- TRBJ1-2 TRBV7-6 - TGTGCCAGCAGCCCGGGTTCCGGGACACCTGAACCCGGCTACACCTTC CASSPGSGTPEPGYTF
- TRBJ1-5 TRBV6-1 TRBD1 TGTGCCAGCAGTCTGACCGGGACAGGGAGTCGGCCCCAGCATTTT CASSLTGTGSRPQHF
- TRBJ2-2 TRBV28 - TGTGCCCTCCAAGGGGTTACCGGGGAGCTGTTTTTT CALQGVTGELFF
- TRBJ2-3 TRBV7-6 - TGTGCCAGCAGCATGCGGGGCAGGGAAAGCACAGATACGCAGTATTTT CASSMRGRESTDTQYF
- TRBJ1-5 TRBV4-1 TRBD1 TGCGCCAGCAGCCTTCTGACAGGGGAGGTTCAGCCCCAGCATTTT CASSLLTGEVQPQHF
- TRBJ1-1 TRBV30 - TGTGCCTGGAGTGTTTATAGACCTCAGGTGAACACTGAAGCTTTCTTT CAWSVYRPQVNTEAFF
few TRBJ1-5 TRBV6-5 - TGTGCCAGCAGTTATTTCGGGGGGGATCAGCCCCAGCATTTT CASSYFGGDQPQHF
- TRBJ2-3 TRBV4-1 - TGCGCCAGCAGCCAAGTGCCCGGCCCGACTAGCACAGATACGCAGTATTTT CASSQVPGPTSTDTQYF
- TRBJ1-2 TRBV6-1 TRBD1 TGTGCCAGCAGAACAGGGGTGGTTGGGGGCTACACCTTC CASRTGVVGGYTF
- TRBJ2-1 TRBV6-5 - TGTGCCAGCAGTTACTCTGAGGGAAGTCTTGAGCAGTTCTTC CASSYSEGSLEQFF
- TRBJ2-5 TRBV18 - TGTGCCAGCTCAGTATGGGCTAGCGTAATCCAAGAGACCCAGTACTTC CASSVWASVIQETQYF
- TRBJ2-3 TRBV5-4 - TGTGCCAGCAGCTTGGGGGCGGGAACAGATACGCAGTATTTT CASSLGAGTDTQYF
- TRBJ1-1 TRBV7-8 TRBD1 TGTGCCAGCAGCTTAGGCCTACAGGGGTGGTCTGAAGCTTTCTTT CASSLGLQGWSEAFF
- TRBJ1-1 TRBV13 - TGTGCCAGCAGCTTAATAACAGGGACCACTGAAGCTTTCTTT CASSLITGTTEAFF
- TRBJ2-2 TRBV25-1 TRBD1 TGTGCCAGCAGTGAGGACAGGCGGGCCGGGGAGCTGTTTTTT CASSEDRRAGELFF
- TRBJ2-7 TRBV30 TRBD1 TGTGCCTGGAGGGGACAGGGCTACGAGCAGTACTTC CAWRGQGYEQYF
- TRBJ1-1 TRBV28 TRBD1 TGTGCCAGCGGGACTAGGGACAGTTTAGAAGCTTTCTTT CASGTRDSLEAFF
- TRBJ2-1 TRBV5-1 TRBD2 TGCGCCAGCAGCTTCCGACTAGCGGGACTAAGCTCCTACAATGAGCAGTTCTTC CASSFRLAGLSSYNEQFF
few TRBJ2-2 TRBV27 TRBD2 TGTGCCAGCAGTATACGGGGGGGAAGGGACACCGGGGAGCTGTTTTTT CASSIRGGRDTGELFF
once TRBJ2-2 TRBV5-4 TRBD1 TGTGCCAGCGGCAGGGGGCCCCTGAACACCGGGGAGCTGTTTTTT CASGRGPLNTGELFF
- TRBJ2-7 TRBV7-8 TRBD2 TGTGCCAGCAGACCTTTAGCGGGAGGCCCCTCCTACGAGCAGTACTTC CASRPLAGGPSYEQYF
- TRBJ2-1 TRBV6-5 TRBD2 TGTGCCAGCAGAAGACTAGCGGGTGAGCAGTTCTTC CASRRLAGEQFF
- TRBJ2-7 TRBV6-1 - TGTGCCAGCGAACTCGGGGGGCACTCCTACGAGCAGTACTTC CASELGGHSYEQYF
- TRBJ2-5 TRBV7-6 - TGTGCCAGCAGCTTAACTCCACTGGCAGACGGGGAGACCCAGTACTTC CASSLTPLADGETQYF
few TRBJ2-7 TRBV5-1 TRBD2 TGCGCCAGCAGCTTGGTAGTGGGACTAGCGGCCTACGAGCAGTACTTC CASSLVVGLAAYEQYF